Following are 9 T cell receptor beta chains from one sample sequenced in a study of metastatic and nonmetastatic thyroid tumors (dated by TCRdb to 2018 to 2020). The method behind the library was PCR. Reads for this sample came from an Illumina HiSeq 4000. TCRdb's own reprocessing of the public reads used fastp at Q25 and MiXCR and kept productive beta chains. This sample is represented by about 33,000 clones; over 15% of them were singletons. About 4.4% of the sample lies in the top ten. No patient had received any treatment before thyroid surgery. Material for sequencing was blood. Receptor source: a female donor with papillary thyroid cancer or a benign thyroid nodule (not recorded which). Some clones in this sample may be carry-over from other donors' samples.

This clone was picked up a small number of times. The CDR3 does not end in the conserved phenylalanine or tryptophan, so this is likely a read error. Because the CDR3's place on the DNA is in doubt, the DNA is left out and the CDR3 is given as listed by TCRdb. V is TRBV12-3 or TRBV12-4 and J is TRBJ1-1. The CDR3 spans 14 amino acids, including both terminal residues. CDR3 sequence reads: CASSPMVTNTEAFL.

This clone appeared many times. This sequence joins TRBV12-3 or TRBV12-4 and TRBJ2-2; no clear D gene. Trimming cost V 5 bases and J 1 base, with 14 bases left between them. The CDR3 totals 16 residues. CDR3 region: CASSPRPTMNTGELFF. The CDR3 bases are TGTGCCAGCAGTCCCCGACCGACCATGAACACCGGGGAGCTGTTTTTT.

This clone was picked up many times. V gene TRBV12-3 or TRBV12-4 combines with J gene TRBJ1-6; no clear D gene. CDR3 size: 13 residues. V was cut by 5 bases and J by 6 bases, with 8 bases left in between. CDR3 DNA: TGTGCCAGCAGTAGGCAGACTAATTCACCCCTCCACTTT. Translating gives CASSRQTNSPLHF.

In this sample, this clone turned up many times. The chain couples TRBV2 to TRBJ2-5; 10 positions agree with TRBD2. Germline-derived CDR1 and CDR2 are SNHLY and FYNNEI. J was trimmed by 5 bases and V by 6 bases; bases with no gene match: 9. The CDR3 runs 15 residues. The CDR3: CASSPRTSGRETQYF. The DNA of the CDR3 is TGTGCCAGCAGCCCCCGGACTAGCGGAAGGGAGACCCAGTACTTC.

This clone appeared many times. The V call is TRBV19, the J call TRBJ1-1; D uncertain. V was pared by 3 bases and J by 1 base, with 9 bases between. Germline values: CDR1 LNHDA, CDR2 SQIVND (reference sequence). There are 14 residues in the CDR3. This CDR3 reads CASSIEVANTEAFF. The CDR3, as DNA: TGTGCCAGTAGTATTGAAGTGGCGAACACTGAAGCTTTCTTT.

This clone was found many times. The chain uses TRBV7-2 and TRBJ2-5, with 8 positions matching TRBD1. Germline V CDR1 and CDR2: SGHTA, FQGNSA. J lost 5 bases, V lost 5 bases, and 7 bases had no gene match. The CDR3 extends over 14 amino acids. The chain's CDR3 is CASSVDRVQETQYF. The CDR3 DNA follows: TGTGCCAGCAGCGTGGACAGGGTGCAGGAGACCCAGTACTTC.

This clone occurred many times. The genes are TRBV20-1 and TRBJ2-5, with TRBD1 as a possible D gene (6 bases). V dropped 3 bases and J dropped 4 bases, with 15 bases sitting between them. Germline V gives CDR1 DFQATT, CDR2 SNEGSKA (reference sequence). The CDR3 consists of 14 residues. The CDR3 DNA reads TGCAGTGCTAGCCGGACAGCGGAACTAGAGACCCAGTACTTC. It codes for CSASRTAELETQYF.

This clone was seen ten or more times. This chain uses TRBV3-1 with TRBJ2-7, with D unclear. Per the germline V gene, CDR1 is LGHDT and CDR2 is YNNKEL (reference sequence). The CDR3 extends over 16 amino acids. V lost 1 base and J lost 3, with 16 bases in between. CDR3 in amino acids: CASSQADTEEGYEQYF. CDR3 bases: TGTGCCAGCAGCCAAGCAGATACGGAAGAAGGCTACGAGCAGTACTTC.

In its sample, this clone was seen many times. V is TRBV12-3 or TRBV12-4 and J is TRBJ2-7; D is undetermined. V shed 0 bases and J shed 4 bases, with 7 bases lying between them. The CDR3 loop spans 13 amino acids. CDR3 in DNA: TGTGCCAGCAGTTTAGCAGGCAGTTACGAGCAGTACTTC. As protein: CASSLAGSYEQYF.